What follows are 32 T cell receptor beta chains derived from one specimen sequenced in a study of molecular identifiers for immune sequencing clone quantification. TCRdb re-derived calls from the PCR reads in MiXCR, one entry per CDR3 protein. The sample shows some 320,000 distinct CDR3 sequences, about 22% of them seen only once. The specimen was naive CD8+ T cells from blood, with Jurkat cell RNA spiked in. Subset described: FACS-sorted CD8+CD4-CCR7+CD45RA+ naive T cells. All receptors come from a human donor in good health. Some libraries in this study had Jurkat cell RNA spiked in.

This clonotype was seen many times. The chain uses TRBV6-2 or TRBV6-3 and TRBJ2-2; D is unclear. Germline V lookup: CDR1 MNHEY, CDR2 SVGEGT. Trimming cost V 2 bases and J 6 bases, with 4 bases left between them. This CDR3 comprises 12 residues. The CDR3 spells CASSYVPGELFF. DNA for the CDR3: TGTGCCAGCAGTTACGTCCCCGGGGAGCTGTTTTTT.

As for this clonotype: Likely a read error: the CDR3 ends without its conserved phenylalanine or tryptophan. This chain links TRBV6-6 with TRBJ1-5, with no clear D. V dropped 0 bases and J dropped 7 bases, with 7 bases sitting between them. In germline, CDR1 is MNHNY, CDR2 SVGAGI (reference sequence). The CDR3 has 13 amino acids. In nucleotides, the CDR3 is TGTGCCAGCAGTTACTCGATTGGGCAGCCCCAGCATCTT. As protein: CASSYSIGQPQHL.

This clonotype has a count of ten or more. The chain carries TRBV7-7 and TRBJ2-3; D is undetermined. Germline values: CDR1 SSHAT, CDR2 FNYEAQ (reference sequence). The CDR3 contains 15 residues. Trimming left V 5 bases short and J 2 bases short, with 14 bases between. The CDR3 reads CASSPSLTFTDTQYF. The DNA for the CDR3 is TGTGCCAGCAGCCCGTCCTTGACCTTCACAGATACGCAGTATTTT.

Comments on this clonotype: The missing conserved phenylalanine or tryptophan at the end of this CDR3 makes a read error likely. CDR3 in DNA: TGTGCCAGCAGCGGGCGGACAGGGACGTACGAGCAGTACTCC. This codes for CASSGRTGTYEQYS. The chain has TRBV7-9 and TRBJ2-7, with 8 positions matching TRBD1. Germline assignment: CDR1 SEHNR and CDR2 FQNEAQ (reference sequence). Trimming removed 5 bases from V and 4 bases from J; junction bases left unmatched: 7. The CDR3 totals 14 residues.

This clonotype was seen many times. V is TRBV7-8 and J is TRBJ1-1; D is ambiguous. Germline-derived CDR1 and CDR2 are SGHVS and FQNEAQ. The CDR3 is made up of 14 amino acids. The V gene lost 5 bases and the J gene lost 5 bases, with 15 bases spanning the gap. The CDR3 DNA reads TGTGCCAGCAGCCCCATGGGCTTAGGGACTGAAGCTTTCTTT. Its protein is CASSPMGLGTEAFF.

Concerning this clonotype: With a much larger clone just one base away, this may be a read error. V usage is TRBV6-5 and J usage is TRBJ2-1; weak D call: TRBD1 (6 bases). This CDR3 spans 16 amino acids. Germline assignment: CDR1 MNHEY and CDR2 SVGAGI. V lost 6 bases and J 0 bases, leaving 15 bases between the germline ends. The CDR3 reads CASRSGTRFSYNEQFF. The CDR3 region has the DNA TGTGCCAGCAGGTCCGGGACAAGGTTCTCCTACAATGAGCAGTTCTTC.

Many counts were recorded for this clonotype. The chain combines TRBV7-6 with TRBJ2-3; TRBD2 agrees at 11 bases. The ends lost 0 bases at V and 4 bases at J; junction bases unmatched: 6. The CDR3 is made up of 17 amino acids. The germline V gene has CDR1 SGHVS and CDR2 FNYEAQ. CDR3 in DNA: TGTGCCAGCAGCTTAGCGACTAGCGGGAATCAGGCAGATACGCAGTATTTT. Translating gives CASSLATSGNQADTQYF.

This clonotype appeared many times. The V gene is TRBV4-1, the J gene TRBJ2-7; the D gene is possibly TRBD1 (6 bases). With 3 bases removed from V and 0 bases from J, the gap between germline ends came to 12 bases. The CDR3 has 15 residues. Germline-derived CDR1 and CDR2 are MGHRA and YSYEKL. The CDR3 DNA reads TGCGCCAGCAGCCAGATTAGGGGGTCCTCCTACGAGCAGTACTTC. Its translation: CASSQIRGSSYEQYF.

In this sample, this clonotype turned up many times. The genes are TRBV29-1 and TRBJ1-1, with D perhaps matching TRBD1 (6 bases). CDR3 length: 13 amino acids. Germline V gene sequence: CDR1 SQVTM, CDR2 ANQGSEA. V gave up 6 bases and J gave up 3 bases, with 14 bases separating them. The CDR3 is CSVGTPGDTEAFF. The CDR3 nucleotides read TGCAGCGTCGGGACACCGGGGGACACTGAAGCTTTCTTT.

This clonotype appeared many times. The rearrangement links TRBV28 to TRBJ2-7, with 9 bases matching TRBD1. Germline CDR1 is MDHEN and CDR2 is SYDVKM. V shed 6 bases, J shed 6 bases, and the junction held 3 bases outside the gene matches. The CDR3 consists of 12 residues. As DNA, the CDR3 is TGTGCCAGCAGCCTGGACAGGGGCGAGCAGTACTTC. Translating it yields CASSLDRGEQYF. The full variable domain, with the rest looked up from reference TRBV28 and TRBJ2-7, is DVKVTQSSRYLVKRTGEKVFLECVQDMDHENMFWYRQDPGLGLRLIYFSYDVKMKEKGDIPEGYSVSREKKERFSLILESASTNQTSMYLCASSLDRGEQYFGPGTRLTVT.

The CDR3 loop is CASSRRSWYRLGQQETQYF. As DNA, the CDR3 is TGTGCCAGCAGCCGACGATCCTGGTACAGACTAGGACAGCAAGAGACCCAGTACTTC. The chain is built from TRBV3-2 and TRBJ2-5; the table's TRBD1 call for D was not verified on the DNA. TRBV3-2 is given as a pseudogene. This CDR3 is 19 amino acids long.

The table lists this clonotype with many counts. The rearrangement uses TRBV4-3 and TRBJ1-1; D unclear. The germline CDR1 and CDR2 sequences are LGHNA and YSLEER. CDR3 length: 13 amino acids. V lost 4 bases and J lost 7, with 13 bases in between. CDR3 DNA: TGCGCCAGCAGCCCTTTCGGTGGACTTGAAGCTTTCTTT. Translation: CASSPFGGLEAFF.

This clonotype was counted ten times or more. The V gene is TRBV11-2, the J gene TRBJ2-3; D remains ambiguous. Germline CDR1 is SGHAT and CDR2 is FQNNGV. V lost 3 bases and J lost 9, with 10 bases in between. The CDR3 spans 12 residues. DNA of the CDR3: TGTGCCAGCAGCTTGGGCCACGCGACGCAGTATTTT. It specifies CASSLGHATQYF.

In the case of this clonotype: A much larger clone lies a single base off, so this may be a read error. The CDR3 region is CASSFRAGGNTEAFF. As DNA, the CDR3 is TGTGCCAGCAGTTTCCGCGCAGGGGGTAACACTGAAGCTTTCTTT. The V call is TRBV28, the J call TRBJ1-1; 7 bases are shared with TRBD1. The CDR3 runs to 15 residues. Looked up from germline, CDR1 is MDHEN and CDR2 is SYDVKM. J was trimmed by 2 bases and V by 3 bases; bases with no gene match: 6.

Only one count was recorded for this clonotype. It is likely a read error, because the conserved phenylalanine at the end of the CDR3 is missing. The chain couples TRBV9 to TRBJ2-1; TRBD2 aligns across 8 bases. Germline CDR1 and CDR2: SGDLS and YYNGEE. This CDR3 spans 17 amino acids. Germline trimming cut 4 bases from V and 8 bases from J; bases unmatched to any gene: 17. This CDR3 reads CASSTTPGGGLLDEQFL. DNA for the CDR3: TGTGCCAGCAGCACCACCCCGGGGGGGGGCCTGTTAGATGAGCAGTTCTTA.

The sample holds many counts of this clonotype. The chain employs TRBV5-5 and TRBJ1-5; no clear D. Germline V gives CDR1 SGHKS, CDR2 YYEKEE (reference sequence). There are 15 residues in the CDR3. The V and J ends lost 2 bases and 5 bases respectively, with 14 bases between them. CDR3 nucleotides: TGTGCCAGCAGCTTAATAGGAGAGGTACATCAGCCCCAGCATTTT. It yields the protein CASSLIGEVHQPQHF.

This clonotype was observed many times. V is TRBV30 and J is TRBJ2-2, with D perhaps TRBD2 (6 bases). V was clipped by 5 bases and J by 4 bases, with 8 bases between them. The CDR3 totals 12 residues. The germline V gene encodes CDR1 GTSNPN and CDR2 SVGIG (reference sequence). DNA for the CDR3: TGTGCCTGGTTCGGGAGCACCGGGGAGCTGTTTTTT. This sequence encodes CAWFGSTGELFF.

A word on this clonotype: A much larger clone sits a single nucleotide away, making a read error possible. The chain links TRBV5-5 to TRBJ1-4, with unresolved D. Trimming pared 0 bases from V and 7 bases from J, leaving 10 bases between. The CDR3 consists of 14 residues. Germline CDR1 is SGHKS and CDR2 is YYEKEE (reference sequence). In DNA, the CDR3 is TGTGCCAGCAGCTTGGACATGTTCGGTGAAAAACTGTTTTTT. Its translation is CASSLDMFGEKLFF.

A note on this clonotype: A much larger clone is a single base away; this may be a read error. Since the CDR3 does not end with the conserved phenylalanine or tryptophan, this likely comes from a read error. The V call is TRBV6-5, the J call TRBJ2-3; 7 nucleotides agree with TRBD1. V gave up 6 bases and J gave up 1 base; unmatched junction bases: 4. Germline CDR1 and CDR2: MNHEY and SVGAGI. This CDR3 is 14 amino acids long. In nucleotides, the CDR3 is TGTGCCAGCAGCCGAGGACAGGGCACAGATACGCAGTATGTT. Its translation: CASSRGQGTDTQYV.

This clonotype was found many times. The chain links TRBV28 to TRBJ2-5; no clear D. CDR1 is MDHEN and CDR2 is SYDVKM in the germline V gene. The CDR3 has 14 residues. Deletions cut 1 base from V and 2 bases from J, with 8 bases between. The chain's CDR3 is CASSLLPVQETQYF. The CDR3 coding sequence is TGTGCCAGCAGTTTATTGCCCGTACAAGAGACCCAGTACTTC.

This clonotype was detected ten times or more. V is TRBV11-3 and J is TRBJ2-5, with TRBD2 identical over 8 bases. V shed 5 bases, J shed 9 bases, and the junction held 8 bases outside the gene matches. Germline CDR1 and CDR2: SGHNT and YENEEA. The CDR3 has 13 residues. Here the CDR3 reads CASSTTSEIPQYF. The DNA for the CDR3 is TGTGCCAGCAGCACGACTAGCGAGATTCCCCAGTACTTC.

In this sample, this clonotype turned up many times. The rearrangement links TRBV20-1 to TRBJ2-7; a weak D match, TRBD1 (5 bases). CDR1 and CDR2 from the germline V gene are DFQATT and SNEGSKA (reference sequence). This CDR3 has 13 amino acids. The V end lost 3 bases, the J end lost 1 base, and 10 bases lay between the germline ends. The CDR3 here is CSARAGWSYEQYF. Here the CDR3 DNA reads TGCAGTGCTAGGGCAGGGTGGTCCTACGAGCAGTACTTC.

This chain joins TRBV4-3 and TRBJ1-6; possible D gene TRBD1, 5 bases. The V gene lost 0 bases and the J gene lost 13 bases, with 22 bases spanning the gap. Germline V lookup: CDR1 LGHNA, CDR2 YSLEER. The CDR3 consists of 17 residues. The CDR3 is CASSQDRGHKRASPLHF. In DNA form, the CDR3 reads TGCGCCAGCAGCCAAGATCGTGGACACAAAAGGGCGTCTCCCCTCCACTTT.

With regard to this clonotype: A much larger clone is a single base away; this may be a read error. The rearrangement links TRBV14 to TRBJ1-1, with D possibly matching TRBD1 (5 bases). V lost 2 bases, J lost 6 bases, and 13 bases lay in between. The V gene's germline CDR1 is SGHDN and CDR2 FVKESK. The CDR3 consists of 14 residues. CDR3 coding DNA: TGTGCCAGCAGCCAATCCGGGAGGGGCGCTGAAGCTTTCTTT. Its translation is CASSQSGRGAEAFF.

V usage is TRBV7-6 and J usage is TRBJ2-1; D may correspond to TRBD1 or TRBD2 (5 bases each). V gave up 5 bases and J gave up 8 bases, with 22 bases separating them. The CDR3 consists of 16 residues. The germline gives CDR1 SGHVS, CDR2 FNYEAQ. CDR3 region: CASSLNPGPPFDEQFF. In nucleotides, the CDR3 is TGTGCCAGCAGCCTAAATCCGGGACCGCCTTTTGATGAGCAGTTCTTC.

At least ten counts were recorded for this clonotype. The chain has TRBV29-1 and TRBJ2-7, with D perhaps assigned TRBD1 or TRBD2 (5 bases each). Germline CDR1 is SQVTM and CDR2 is ANQGSEA. There are 14 residues in the CDR3. V shed 3 bases and J shed 5 bases, with 17 bases lying between them. The CDR3 nucleotides are TGCAGCGTTGAGGATAGGGACGGAAGGCACGAGCAGTACTTC. This codes for CSVEDRDGRHEQYF.

This clonotype was seen repeatedly, ten times or more. CDR3 amino acids: CSAPANTGELFF. Written as DNA, the CDR3 is TGCAGCGCACCAGCGAACACCGGGGAGCTGTTTTTT. The gene calls are TRBV29-1 and TRBJ2-2; D uncertain. CDR3 length: 12 amino acids. CDR1 is SQVTM, CDR2 ANQGSEA, per germline. Trimming removed 7 bases from V and 0 bases from J, with 6 bases in between.

In its sample, this clonotype was seen many times. The chain is built from TRBV7-9 and TRBJ2-7, with D maybe TRBD1 (6 bases). Germline V gives CDR1 SEHNR, CDR2 FQNEAQ (reference sequence). The CDR3 spans 12 residues. Trimming pared 8 bases from V and 2 bases from J, leaving 10 bases between. Written as DNA, the CDR3 is TGTGCCAGCGCCAGGGGCGCCTACGAGCAGTACTTC. It is translated as CASARGAYEQYF.

This clonotype was recorded at least ten times. The rearrangement uses TRBV2 and TRBJ1-5, with TRBD1 matching 9 bases. Germline V gives CDR1 SNHLY, CDR2 FYNNEI. The V segment lost 6 bases and the J segment 3 bases; nucleotides outside the gene matches: 15. There are 18 residues in the CDR3. CDR3 bases: TGTGCCAGCAGCCTAACTGCCTTCGGGACAGGGTTCAATCAGCCCCAGCATTTT. Translated, it gives CASSLTAFGTGFNQPQHF.

A word on this clonotype: This may come from a read error, since a much larger clone is one base off. This chain connects TRBV2 to TRBJ1-1; weak D call: TRBD1 (6 bases). In germline, CDR1 is SNHLY, CDR2 FYNNEI. Trimming took 4 bases from V and 6 from J, leaving 18 bases between them. CDR3 size: 15 residues. As DNA, the CDR3 is TGTGCCAGCAGTGGGCCCGGCAGGGGCAGAGCTGAAGCTTTCTTT. This sequence encodes CASSGPGRGRAEAFF.

The CDR3 bases are TGTGCCAGCAGTTCGGTCGGTTCCTACGAGCAGTACTTC. It codes for CASSSVGSYEQYF. The rearrangement joins TRBV6-5 to TRBJ2-7; unclear D gene. The CDR3 is 13 residues long. Trimming took off 4 bases at V and 1 base at J, with 8 bases between the two ends. In germline, CDR1 is MNHEY, CDR2 SVGAGI.

There are many counts of this clonotype. The chain links TRBV15 to TRBJ2-1; D tentatively reads TRBD1 or TRBD2 (5 bases each). CDR1 and CDR2 from the germline V gene are LNHNV and YYDKDF (reference sequence). V was cut by 9 bases and J by 10 bases, with 16 bases left in between. The CDR3 is 12 amino acids. CDR3 nucleotides: TGTGCCACTCGCAGGGATGGAGGAGAGCAGTTCTTC. Translating it yields CATRRDGGEQFF.